Following are 20 T cell receptor beta chains from one sample sequenced in a study of T cell repertoires in cytomegalovirus infection. MiXCR was run by TCRdb on the reads, yielding one entry per CDR3 protein. Found here are approximately 590,000 distinct CDR3 sequences, 40% of them singletons; the top ten hold about 46%. These receptors have no identified antigens. The material sequenced was cultured PBMCs, taken from culture after CMV antigen stimulation. The receptor source for this set is a human donor in good health (CMV status not recorded). Some clones in this sample may be carry-over from other donors' samples.

The chain recombines TRBV6-2 or TRBV6-3 with TRBJ2-2; 12 bases agree with TRBD1. Germline loops: CDR1 MNHEY, CDR2 SVGEGT. This CDR3 has 16 amino acids. V lost 6 bases to trimming and J lost 7 bases; unmatched junction nucleotides: 9. The CDR3: CASSRRDRGRVGELFF. The CDR3 coding sequence is TGTGCCAGCAGCCGCCGGGACAGGGGGCGCGTCGGGGAGCTGTTTTTT.

The chain links TRBV7-9 to TRBJ2-7; 10 bases match TRBD2. The germline V gene encodes CDR1 SEHNR and CDR2 FQNEAQ (reference sequence). The CDR3 runs to 21 residues. V lost 1 base to trimming and J lost 7 bases; unmatched junction nucleotides: 25. CDR3 sequence reads: CASSLVFLGRGRLAGAREQYF. The CDR3 DNA follows: TGTGCCAGCAGCTTAGTTTTCCTAGGCAGGGGGCGGCTAGCGGGAGCTCGTGAGCAGTACTTC. The variable domain in full, completed from reference TRBV7-9 and TRBJ2-7, reads DTGVSQNPRHKITKRGQNVTFRCDPISEHNRLYWYRQTLGQGPEFLTYFQNEAQLEKSRLLSDRFSAERPKGSFSTLEIQRTEQGDSAMYLCASSLVFLGRGRLAGAREQYFGPGTRLTVT.

This chain links TRBV6-1 with TRBJ2-1; D may be TRBD2 (5 bases). Germline V gene sequence: CDR1 MNHNS, CDR2 SASEGT. The V gene lost 2 bases and the J gene lost 0 bases, with 8 bases spanning the gap. This CDR3 contains 15 residues. The DNA of the CDR3 is TGTGCCAGCAGTGAACCGGGGAGCTCCTACAATGAGCAGTTCTTC. Translating gives CASSEPGSSYNEQFF.

This sequence joins TRBV6-2 or TRBV6-3 and TRBJ2-1; 10 positions match TRBD2. The junction had 9 bases not matched to a gene; V was cut back by 2 bases and J by 8 bases. CDR1 MNHEY and CDR2 SVGEGT come from the germline V gene. This CDR3 has 16 amino acids. CDR3 nucleotide sequence: TGTGCCAGCAGTTACGATCTAGCGGGAGAAATCGATGAGCAGTTCTTC. It is translated as CASSYDLAGEIDEQFF.

This clonotype came up many times. V gene TRBV7-2 combines with J gene TRBJ2-7, with 8 nucleotides matching TRBD2. The CDR3 is 14 residues long. Germline V gene data show CDR1 as SGHTA and CDR2 as FQGNSA. The junction had 1 base not matched to a gene; V was cut back by 2 bases and J by 1 base. Here the CDR3 DNA reads TGTGCCAGCAGCTTATCTAGCGGGTCCTACGAGCAGTACTTC. This encodes CASSLSSGSYEQYF.

This clonotype was observed a handful of times. The chain carries TRBV19 and TRBJ1-2; possible D gene TRBD1, 6 bases. V shed 6 bases and J shed 1 base, with 18 bases lying between them. Germline V gives CDR1 LNHDA, CDR2 SQIVND (reference sequence). The CDR3 has 16 amino acids. CDR3 amino acids: CASRDLGQLINYGYTF. In DNA form, the CDR3 reads TGTGCCAGTAGAGACCTAGGACAGCTAATTAACTATGGCTACACCTTC.

This clonotype has a handful of counts. This sequence joins TRBV7-2 and TRBJ1-5; D may be TRBD1 (6 bases). The germline V gene has CDR1 SGHTA and CDR2 FQGNSA. Trimming took 4 bases from V and 4 from J, leaving 14 bases between them. This CDR3 has 15 residues. The CDR3 DNA is TGTGCCAGCAGCTATACAGGGCCGACGAATCAGCCCCAGCATTTT. This translates into CASSYTGPTNQPQHF.

The chain links TRBV7-6 to TRBJ2-3; TRBD1 matches at 7 bases. J lost 2 bases, V lost 4 bases, and 9 bases had no gene match. Germline CDR1 SGHVS, CDR2 FNYEAQ. This CDR3 contains 16 residues. CDR3 in amino acids: CASSSQGVLATDTQYF. CDR3 DNA: TGTGCCAGCAGCTCTCAGGGGGTATTAGCCACAGATACGCAGTATTTT.

This chain links TRBV6-2 or TRBV6-3 with TRBJ2-7, with 10 bases fitting TRBD2. The CDR3 totals 16 residues. With 1 base clipped from V and 6 bases from J, the junction kept 9 bases outside the gene matches. Germline lookup yields CDR1 MNHEY and CDR2 SVGEGT. CDR3 DNA: TGTGCCAGCAGTTACTTTGGTAGCGGGAGGACGGCCGAGCAGTACTTC. As protein: CASSYFGSGRTAEQYF.

This sequence joins TRBV7-9 and TRBJ2-5, with D possibly matching TRBD2 (5 bases). The germline gives CDR1 SEHNR, CDR2 FQNEAQ (reference sequence). V was pared by 6 bases and J by 5 bases, with 22 bases between. CDR3 length: 16 amino acids. The CDR3: CASRSQDSRLSETQYF. DNA for the CDR3: TGTGCCAGCAGGTCGCAGGACTCCCGGTTGAGTGAGACCCAGTACTTC. Complete variable domain (other parts from reference TRBV7-9 and TRBJ2-5): DTGVSQNPRHKITKRGQNVTFRCDPISEHNRLYWYRQTLGQGPEFLTYFQNEAQLEKSRLLSDRFSAERPKGSFSTLEIQRTEQGDSAMYLCASRSQDSRLSETQYFGPGTRLLVL.

This chain uses TRBV7-2 with TRBJ2-4, with D perhaps being TRBD1 or TRBD2 (5 bases each). The V end was cut by 5 bases, the J end by 6 bases, with 32 bases between. The CDR3 has 20 residues. Germline V gene data show CDR1 as SGHTA and CDR2 as FQGNSA. The CDR3 is CASSPRIGRDVDWVANIQYF. The CDR3 DNA sequence: TGTGCCAGCAGCCCCCGGATAGGTAGGGACGTCGATTGGGTGGCAAACATTCAGTACTTC.

The rearrangement links TRBV27 to TRBJ2-7; 10 bases line up with TRBD1. There are 14 residues in the CDR3. Germline values: CDR1 MNHEY, CDR2 SMNVEV (reference sequence). V lost 3 bases and J lost 4; bases outside the gene matches: 3. The chain's CDR3 is CASSFTGQGYEQYF. In nucleotides, the CDR3 is TGTGCCAGCAGTTTCACGGGACAGGGGTACGAGCAGTACTTC.

The rearrangement links TRBV20-1 to TRBJ2-3, with TRBD1 identical over 9 bases. Germline V gene data show CDR1 as DFQATT and CDR2 as SNEGSKA (reference sequence). CDR3 length: 15 amino acids. CDR3 nucleotide sequence: TGCAGCTCCGCTCCGGGACAGGGTGGCTCGGATACGCAGTATTTT. Its translation: CSSAPGQGGSDTQYF.

This clonotype was observed a handful of times. The CDR3 region is CASSHGDRNYGYTF. CDR3 nucleotide sequence: TGTGCCAGTAGCCATGGTGACAGAAACTATGGCTACACCTTC. This chain links TRBV19 with TRBJ1-2, with D tentatively TRBD1 (5 bases). V was shortened by 6 bases and J by 2 bases, with 13 bases between the two germline ends. The CDR3 totals 14 residues. Germline V gene data show CDR1 as LNHDA and CDR2 as SQIVND (reference sequence).

The rearrangement uses TRBV20-1 and TRBJ2-1, with 10 bases lining up with TRBD2. Germline V gene data show CDR1 as DFQATT and CDR2 as SNEGSKA (reference sequence). This CDR3 spans 15 amino acids. J was trimmed by 3 bases and V by 4 bases; bases with no gene match: 6. CDR3 residues: CSAIPTSGRYNEQFF. The CDR3 nucleotides read TGCAGTGCTATACCGACTAGCGGGCGCTACAATGAGCAGTTCTTC.

The rearrangement uses TRBV7-2 and TRBJ2-3; 9 bases are shared with TRBD2. CDR3 size: 15 residues. Germline-derived CDR1 and CDR2 are SGHTA and FQGNSA. The V segment lost 2 bases and the J segment 6 bases; nucleotides outside the gene matches: 6. The CDR3, as DNA: TGTGCCAGCAGCTTAAGGCGGGGGGGCGGGGATACGCAGTATTTT. Translation: CASSLRRGGGDTQYF.

This clonotype was observed a few times. The gene calls are TRBV12-5 and TRBJ2-4; D gene unclear. CDR1 LGHNT and CDR2 FRNRAP come from the germline V gene. Trimming removed 1 base at V and 0 bases at J, with 4 bases between. CDR3 size: 14 residues. For the CDR3, the DNA is TGTGCTAGTGGTTTGGAGATAGCCAAAAACATTCAGTACTTC. Amino acid sequence: CASGLEIAKNIQYF.

The chain combines TRBV14 with TRBJ1-5; D not certain. CDR1 and CDR2 from the germline V gene are SGHDN and FVKESK. Trimming took 3 bases from V and 2 from J, leaving 17 bases between them. This CDR3 contains 17 residues. This CDR3 reads CASSHLRATRGNQPQHF. CDR3 coding DNA: TGTGCCAGCAGCCATCTGAGGGCTACACGGGGCAATCAGCCCCAGCATTTT.

The chain couples TRBV7-6 to TRBJ2-7; 8 nucleotides line up with TRBD2. In germline, CDR1 is SGHVS, CDR2 FNYEAQ. The CDR3 is 12 amino acids. V trimming: 8 bases; J trimming: 6 bases; junction bases outside the gene matches: 6. CDR3 bases: TGTGCCAGCGCGGGGGGCCGAGGCGAGCAGTACTTC. It yields the protein CASAGGRGEQYF. Full variable domain (rest looked up from reference TRBV7-6 and TRBJ2-7): GAGVSQSPRYKVTKRGQDVALRCDPISGHVSLYWYRQALGQGPEFLTYFNYEAQQDKSGLPNDRFSAERPEGSISTLTIQRTEQRDSAMYRCASAGGRGEQYFGPGTRLTVT.

The chain is built from TRBV20-1 and TRBJ2-7; the match to TRBD2 covers 12 bases. V lost 3 bases to trimming and J lost 4 bases; unmatched junction nucleotides: 1. CDR1 is DFQATT, CDR2 SNEGSKA, per germline (reference sequence). This CDR3 has 13 amino acids. The CDR3 sequence is CSARTSGGYEQYF. CDR3 bases: TGCAGTGCTAGGACTAGCGGGGGTTACGAGCAGTACTTC.